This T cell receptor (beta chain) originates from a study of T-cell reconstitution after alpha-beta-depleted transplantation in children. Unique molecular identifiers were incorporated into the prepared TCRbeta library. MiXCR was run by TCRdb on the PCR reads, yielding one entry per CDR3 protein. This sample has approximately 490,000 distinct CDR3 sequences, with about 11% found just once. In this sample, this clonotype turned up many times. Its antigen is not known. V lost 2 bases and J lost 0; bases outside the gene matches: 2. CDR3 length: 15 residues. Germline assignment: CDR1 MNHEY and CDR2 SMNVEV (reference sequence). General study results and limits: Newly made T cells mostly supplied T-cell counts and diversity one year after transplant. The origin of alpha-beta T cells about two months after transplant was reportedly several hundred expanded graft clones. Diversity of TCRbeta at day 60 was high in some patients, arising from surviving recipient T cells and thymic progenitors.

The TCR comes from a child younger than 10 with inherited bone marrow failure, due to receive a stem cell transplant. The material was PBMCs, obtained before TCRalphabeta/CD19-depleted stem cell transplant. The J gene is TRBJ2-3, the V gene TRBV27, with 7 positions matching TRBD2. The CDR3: CASSLGRESTDTQYF. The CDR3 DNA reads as TGTGCCAGCAGTTTAGGGCGGGAGAGCACAGATACGCAGTATTTT.